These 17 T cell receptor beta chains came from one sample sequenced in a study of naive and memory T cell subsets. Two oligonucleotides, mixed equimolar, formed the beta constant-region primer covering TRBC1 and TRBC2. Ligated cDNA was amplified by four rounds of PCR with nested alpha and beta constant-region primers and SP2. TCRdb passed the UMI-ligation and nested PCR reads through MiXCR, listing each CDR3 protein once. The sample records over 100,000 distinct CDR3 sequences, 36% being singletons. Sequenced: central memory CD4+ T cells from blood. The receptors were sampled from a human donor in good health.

CDR3 region: CASSQASSGNTIYF. In DNA, the CDR3 is TGTGCCAGCAGCCAAGCGAGCTCTGGAAACACCATATATTTT. This chain connects TRBV12-3 or TRBV12-4 to TRBJ1-3, with D uncertain. The CDR3 extends over 14 amino acids. V lost 6 bases to trimming and J lost 0 bases, with 9 bases between them.

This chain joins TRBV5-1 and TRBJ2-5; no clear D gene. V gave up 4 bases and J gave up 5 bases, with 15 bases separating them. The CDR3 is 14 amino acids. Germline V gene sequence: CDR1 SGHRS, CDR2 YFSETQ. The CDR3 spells CASSQPHRAETQYF. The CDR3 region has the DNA TGCGCCAGCAGCCAGCCCCACCGCGCGGAGACCCAGTACTTC.

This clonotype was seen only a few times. The CDR3 spells CASSLGRRPGNTIYF. The CDR3 nucleotides read TGTGCCAGCAGCTTGGGTCGGCGCCCTGGAAACACCATATATTTT. The chain is built from TRBV7-8 and TRBJ1-3; no clear D gene. The V end was cut by 3 bases, the J end by 2 bases, with 11 bases between. The CDR3 consists of 15 residues. CDR1 is SGHVS and CDR2 is FQNEAQ in the germline V gene. The full variable domain, in which reference TRBV7-8 and TRBJ1-3 provide the parts outside the CDR3, is GAGVSQSPRYKVAKRGQDVALRCDPISGHVSLFWYQQALGQGPEFLTYFQNEAQLDKSGLPSDRFFAERPEGSVSTLKIQRTQQEDSAVYLCASSLGRRPGNTIYFGEGSWLTVV.

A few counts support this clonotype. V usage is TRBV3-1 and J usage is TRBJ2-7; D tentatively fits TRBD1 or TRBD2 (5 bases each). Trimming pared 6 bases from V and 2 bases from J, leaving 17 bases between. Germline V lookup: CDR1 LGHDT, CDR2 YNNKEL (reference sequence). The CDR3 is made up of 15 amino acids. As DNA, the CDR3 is TGTGCCAGCAGGCCCGGGACCTCCGCTACCTACGAGCAGTACTTC. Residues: CASRPGTSATYEQYF.

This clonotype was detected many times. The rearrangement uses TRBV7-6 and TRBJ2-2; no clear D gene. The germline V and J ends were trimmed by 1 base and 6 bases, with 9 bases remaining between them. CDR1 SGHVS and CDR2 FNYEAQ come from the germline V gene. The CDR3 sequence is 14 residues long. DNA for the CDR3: TGTGCCAGCAGCTTAGACAGCTCGGCCGGGGAGCTGTTTTTT. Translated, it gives CASSLDSSAGELFF. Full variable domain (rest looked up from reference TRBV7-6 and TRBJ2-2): GAGVSQSPRYKVTKRGQDVALRCDPISGHVSLYWYRQALGQGPEFLTYFNYEAQQDKSGLPNDRFSAERPEGSISTLTIQRTEQRDSAMYRCASSLDSSAGELFFGEGSRLTVL.

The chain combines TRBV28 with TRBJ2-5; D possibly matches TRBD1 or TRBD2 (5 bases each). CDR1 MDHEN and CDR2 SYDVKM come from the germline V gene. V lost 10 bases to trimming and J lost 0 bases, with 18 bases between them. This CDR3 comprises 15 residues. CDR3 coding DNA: TGTGCCACCGGCGGGCCGACAGTAAACCAAGAGACCCAGTACTTC. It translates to CATGGPTVNQETQYF.

In DNA form, the CDR3 reads TGCGCCAGCAGCTCGGGACAGGGGGTAATTCTTGGACTAGCGGGAGGGCCGACCTACAATGAGCAGTTCTTC. Residues: CASSSGQGVILGLAGGPTYNEQFF. The V gene is TRBV5-1, the J gene TRBJ2-1, with 15 bases aligning to TRBD2. Trimming cost V 3 bases and J 2 bases; bases outside gene matches: 24. The CDR3 has 24 residues. Per germline, CDR1 SGHRS and CDR2 YFSETQ.

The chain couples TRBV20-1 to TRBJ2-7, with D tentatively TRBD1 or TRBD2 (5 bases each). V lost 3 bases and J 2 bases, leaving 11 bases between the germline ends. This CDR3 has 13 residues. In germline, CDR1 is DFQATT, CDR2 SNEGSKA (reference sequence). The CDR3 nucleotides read TGCAGTGCTAGTCAGCGGACACCCTACGAGCAGTACTTC. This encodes CSASQRTPYEQYF.

In DNA, the CDR3 is TGTGCCAGCAGGCCCCACGCACAGGCGGGAGGTTCCAATGAGCAGTTCTTC. This gives the protein CASRPHAQAGGSNEQFF. The J gene is TRBJ2-1, the V gene TRBV7-8, with 8 bases aligning to TRBD2. CDR1 is SGHVS, CDR2 FQNEAQ, per germline. The J segment lost 6 bases and the V segment lost 6 bases, leaving 16 bases of the junction unmatched. The CDR3 spans 17 residues. The whole variable domain, filled in from reference TRBV7-8 and TRBJ2-1, reads GAGVSQSPRYKVAKRGQDVALRCDPISGHVSLFWYQQALGQGPEFLTYFQNEAQLDKSGLPSDRFFAERPEGSVSTLKIQRTQQEDSAVYLCASRPHAQAGGSNEQFFGPGTRLTVL.

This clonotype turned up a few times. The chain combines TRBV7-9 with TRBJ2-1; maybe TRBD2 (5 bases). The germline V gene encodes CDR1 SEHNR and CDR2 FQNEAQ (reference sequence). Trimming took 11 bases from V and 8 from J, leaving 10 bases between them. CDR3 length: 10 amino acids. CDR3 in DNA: TGTGCCGCAGGACTGGATGAGCAGTTCTTC. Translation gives CAAGLDEQFF.

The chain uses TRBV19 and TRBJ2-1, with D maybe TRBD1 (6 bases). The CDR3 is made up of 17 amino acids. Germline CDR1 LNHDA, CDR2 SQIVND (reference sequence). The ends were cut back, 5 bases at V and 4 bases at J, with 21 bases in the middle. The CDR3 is CASSEQGLSGLYNEQFF. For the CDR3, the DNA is TGTGCCAGTAGTGAACAGGGTCTAAGCGGTCTATACAATGAGCAGTTCTTC. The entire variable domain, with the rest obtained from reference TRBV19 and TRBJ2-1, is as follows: DGGITQSPKYLFRKEGQNVTLSCEQNLNHDAMYWYRQDPGQGLRLIYYSQIVNDFQKGDIAEGYSVSREKKESFPLTVTSAQKNPTAFYLCASSEQGLSGLYNEQFFGPGTRLTVL.

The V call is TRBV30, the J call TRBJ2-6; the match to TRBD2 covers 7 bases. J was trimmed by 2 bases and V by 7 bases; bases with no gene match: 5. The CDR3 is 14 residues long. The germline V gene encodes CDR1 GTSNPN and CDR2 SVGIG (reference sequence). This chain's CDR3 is CAFTAGAGANVLTF. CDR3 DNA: TGTGCCTTCACGGCGGGGGCTGGGGCCAACGTCCTGACTTTC. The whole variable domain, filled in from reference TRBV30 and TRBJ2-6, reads SQTIHQWPATLVQPVGSPLSLECTVEGTSNPNLYWYRQAAGRGLQLLFYSVGIGQISSEVPQNLSASRPQDRQFILSSKKLLLSDSGFYLCAFTAGAGANVLTFGAGSRLTVL.

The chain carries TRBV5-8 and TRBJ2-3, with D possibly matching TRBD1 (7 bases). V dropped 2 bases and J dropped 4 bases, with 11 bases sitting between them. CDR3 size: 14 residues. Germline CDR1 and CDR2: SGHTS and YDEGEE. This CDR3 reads CASSFIRGADTQYF. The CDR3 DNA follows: TGTGCCAGCAGCTTTATCAGGGGGGCAGATACGCAGTATTTT.

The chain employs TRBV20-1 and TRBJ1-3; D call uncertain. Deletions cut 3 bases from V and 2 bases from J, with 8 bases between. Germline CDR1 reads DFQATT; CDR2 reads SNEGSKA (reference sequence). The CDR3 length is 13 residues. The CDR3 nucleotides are TGCAGTGCTAGTTTTAGTACTGGAAACACCATATATTTT. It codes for CSASFSTGNTIYF.

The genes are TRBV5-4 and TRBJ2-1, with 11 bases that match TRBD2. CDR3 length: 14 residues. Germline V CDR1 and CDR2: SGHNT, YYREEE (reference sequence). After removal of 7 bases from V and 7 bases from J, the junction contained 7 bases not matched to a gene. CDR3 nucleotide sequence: TGTGCCAGCCAACTAGCGGGAGAACCAAATGAGCAGTTCTTC. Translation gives CASQLAGEPNEQFF.

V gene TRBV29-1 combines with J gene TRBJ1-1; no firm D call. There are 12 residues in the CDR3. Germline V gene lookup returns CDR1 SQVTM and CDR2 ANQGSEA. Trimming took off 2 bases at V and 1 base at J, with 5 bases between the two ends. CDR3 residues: CSVERQNTEAFF. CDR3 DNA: TGCAGCGTTGAAAGACAGAACACTGAAGCTTTCTTT.

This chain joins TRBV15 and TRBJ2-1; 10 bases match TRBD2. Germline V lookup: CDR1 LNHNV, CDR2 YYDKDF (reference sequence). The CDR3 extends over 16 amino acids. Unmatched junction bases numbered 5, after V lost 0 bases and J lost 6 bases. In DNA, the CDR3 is TGTGCCACCAGCAGAGATGGACTAGCGGAGCCCAATGAGCAGTTCTTC. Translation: CATSRDGLAEPNEQFF.